The T cell receptor beta chain under discussion was sequenced for a study of post-analysis software for immune sequencing data. Overall study: The cohort encompassed relapsing-remitting, secondary progressive and progressive-relapsing multiple sclerosis disease courses.

The authors incorporated unique molecular identifiers into the TCR beta cDNA libraries. There were about 0.95 to 11 million T cells, and around 460,000 cDNA molecules came from them. One entry per CDR3 protein, called by TCRdb with MiXCR from the PCR reads. The table records roughly 730,000 distinct CDR3 sequences, roughly 27% of them present only once. This CDR3 is built from 16 residues. The V segment lost 4 bases and the J segment 4 bases; nucleotides outside the gene matches: 9. The germline CDR1 and CDR2 sequences are SGHTA and FQGNSA. The study, taken as a whole, reports: The normalized Chao1 diversity of multiple sclerosis patients was significantly lower than that of controls. Patients used about five TRBV segments, including TRBV5-6, TRBV5-1 and TRBV20-1, more often than controls. By F measure, samples from a shared preparation batch strongly co-clustered.

Notes on this clonotype: The target antigen is unknown.

The chain joins TRBV7-2 to TRBJ1-4, with TRBD1 matching 7 bases. The sequence came from a girl aged 5 to 17 with multiple sclerosis. Sequenced material: blood. CDR3 loop: CASSSAGQAYNEKLFF. The CDR3 bases are TGTGCCAGCAGCTCTGCTGGACAGGCATATAATGAAAAACTGTTTTTT. Using reference TRBV7-2 and TRBJ1-4 for the parts outside the CDR3, the full variable domain is GAGVSQSPSNKVTEKGKDVELRCDPISGHTALYWYRQSLGQGLEFLIYFQGNSAPDKSGLPSDRFSAERTGGSVSTLTIQRTQQEDSAVYLCASSSAGQAYNEKLFFGSGTQLSVL.